What follows are 24 T cell receptor beta chains derived from one specimen sequenced in a study of T cell repertoires and leukemia-associated antigens. The antigens for these receptors are not known. TCRdb recomputed calls from the 5' RACE reads with MiXCR, one row per CDR3 protein. The data hold 7,500 to 10,000 distinct CDR3 sequences, with 40% to 45% observed a single time. The sequenced material came from CD3+ T cells sorted from blood and cultured. The receptors shown here come from a female donor in good health.

This clonotype was observed a handful of times. The chain carries TRBV5-1 and TRBJ2-1; maybe TRBD1 (6 bases). The CDR3 sequence is 15 residues long. CDR1 is SGHRS and CDR2 is YFSETQ in the germline V gene. Trimming removed 1 base from V and 6 bases from J, with 14 bases in between. This chain's CDR3 is CASSLTGRDPNEQFF. In DNA form, the CDR3 reads TGCGCCAGCAGCTTGACAGGGAGAGATCCCAATGAGCAGTTCTTC.

By share of the sample, this clonotype is medium-sized. The chain uses TRBV18 and TRBJ2-7, with D perhaps TRBD2 (6 bases). The germline gives CDR1 KGHSH, CDR2 LQKENI. The CDR3 is 14 residues long. Trimming took off 3 bases at V and 2 bases at J, with 11 bases between the two ends. CDR3 protein: CASSPGRDPYEQYF. DNA of the CDR3: TGTGCCAGCTCACCGGGGCGGGACCCCTACGAGCAGTACTTC. Using reference TRBV18 and TRBJ2-7 for the parts outside the CDR3, the full variable domain is NAGVMQNPRHLVRRRGQEARLRCSPMKGHSHVYWYRQLPEEGLKFMVYLQKENIIDESGMPKERFSAEFPKEGPSILRIQQVVRGDSAAYFCASSPGRDPYEQYFGPGTRLTVT.

The V gene is TRBV7-2, the J gene TRBJ2-3; D perhaps matches TRBD1 (5 bases). V lost 2 bases, J lost 0 bases, and 15 bases lay in between. The germline CDR1 and CDR2 sequences are SGHTA and FQGNSA. This CDR3 contains 17 residues. The CDR3 region is CASSLFFRAGSTDTQYF. The CDR3 coding sequence is TGTGCCAGCAGCTTATTTTTCAGGGCAGGGAGCACAGATACGCAGTATTTT.

Comments on this clonotype: A much larger clone differs from this one at a single base, so this may be a read error. The rearrangement uses TRBV5-1 and TRBJ2-1; 7 positions agree with TRBD2. The V gene end was trimmed by 7 bases and the J gene end by 6 bases; junction bases not matched to a gene: 10. The germline CDR1 and CDR2 sequences are SGHRS and YFSETQ. The CDR3 loop spans 14 amino acids. CDR3 nucleotides: TGCGCCAGCGGCGACGGGACTATTCCCAATGAGCAGTTCTTC. This translates into CASGDGTIPNEQFF.

The V and J genes are TRBV6-5 and TRBJ2-2; 11 nucleotides agree with TRBD2. The CDR3 extends over 16 amino acids. V was clipped by 6 bases and J by 6 bases; unmatched bases: 9. Germline CDR1 MNHEY, CDR2 SVGAGI. CDR3 in DNA: TGTGCCAGCAGCCGGAGACTAGCGGGACCCCCCGGGGAGCTGTTTTTT. Amino acid sequence: CASSRRLAGPPGELFF.

The chain combines TRBV5-1 with TRBJ1-2; 7 nucleotides line up with TRBD1. This CDR3 comprises 14 residues. The junction had 6 bases not matched to a gene; V was cut back by 3 bases and J by 4 bases. Germline V gene data show CDR1 as SGHRS and CDR2 as YFSETQ. CDR3 residues: CASSYVGTVYGYTF. The CDR3 DNA sequence: TGCGCCAGCAGCTATGTGGGGACAGTCTATGGCTACACCTTC.

This clonotype was seen ten or more times. The gene calls are TRBV12-3 or TRBV12-4 and TRBJ1-5; D possibly corresponds to TRBD1 (6 bases). This CDR3 is built from 16 residues. V lost 3 bases, J lost 2 bases, and 14 bases lay in between. The CDR3 DNA is TGTGCCAGCAGTTTTGGTGGGGGCTCGGGCAATCAGCCCCAGCATTTT. Translating it yields CASSFGGGSGNQPQHF.

This chain uses TRBV2 with TRBJ1-3; D is ambiguous. Per germline, CDR1 SNHLY and CDR2 FYNNEI. This CDR3 contains 14 residues. Trimming left V 3 bases short and J 0 bases short, with 6 bases between. CDR3 in amino acids: CASSDRSSGNTIYF. Here the CDR3 DNA reads TGTGCCAGCAGTGACCGGAGCTCTGGAAACACCATATATTTT.

This clonotype is termed medium-sized. The chain has TRBV20-1 and TRBJ2-3; 8 bases are a match to TRBD2. The V gene's germline CDR1 is DFQATT and CDR2 SNEGSKA (reference sequence). This CDR3 has 13 residues. V was pared by 3 bases and J by 8 bases, with 7 bases of the junction left unmatched. The CDR3 spells CSASLAGGGTQYF. CDR3 nucleotides: TGCAGTGCTAGCCTCGCGGGAGGAGGTACGCAGTATTTT.

This clonotype was found many times. The chain couples TRBV18 to TRBJ2-2; D may be TRBD1 (5 bases). CDR1 KGHSH and CDR2 LQKENI come from the germline V gene. This CDR3 region has 15 residues. V shed 3 bases and J shed 3 bases, with 11 bases lying between them. In DNA, the CDR3 is TGTGCCAGCTCACCGGGTGGCAGGGACACCGGGGAGCTGTTTTTT. This gives the protein CASSPGGRDTGELFF.

In this sample, this clonotype turned up many times. The V and J genes are TRBV4-2 and TRBJ2-5; D is unclear. The V gene lost 1 base and the J gene lost 7 bases, with 10 bases spanning the gap. From germline, CDR1 is LGHNA and CDR2 YNFKEQ. This CDR3 has 13 residues. The CDR3 here is CASSQGSPGTQYF. DNA for the CDR3: TGTGCCAGCAGCCAAGGCAGCCCGGGGACCCAGTACTTC.

CDR3 loop: CSAQPGPNPSGANVLTF. The CDR3 DNA reads TGCAGTGCTCAACCGGGACCCAACCCTTCTGGGGCCAACGTCCTGACTTTC. V and J are TRBV20-1 and TRBJ2-6; the D gene could be TRBD1 or TRBD2 (5 bases each). The V gene's germline CDR1 is DFQATT and CDR2 SNEGSKA (reference sequence). The CDR3 is made up of 17 amino acids. V lost 5 bases to trimming and J lost 1 base, with 18 bases between them.

As regards this clonotype: A much larger clone differs by one base, so this may be a read error. The V and J genes are TRBV18 and TRBJ1-4; the match to TRBD1 covers 8 bases. The germline CDR1 and CDR2 sequences are KGHSH and LQKENI. CDR3 length: 16 amino acids. CDR3: CAGSPRRDRIDEKLFF. CDR3 nucleotide sequence: TGTGCCGGCTCACCTCGGCGGGACAGGATAGATGAAAAACTGTTTTTT. The full variable domain, completed using reference TRBV18 and TRBJ1-4, is NAGVMQNPRHLVRRRGQEARLRCSPMKGHSHVYWYRQLPEEGLKFMVYLQKENIIDESGMPKERFSAEFPKEGPSILRIQQVVRGDSAAYFCAGSPRRDRIDEKLFFGSGTQLSVL.

J is TRBJ2-3 and V is TRBV7-3; 9 bases fit TRBD1. Per the germline V gene, CDR1 is SGHTA and CDR2 is FQGTGA. V shed 6 bases and J 3 bases; nucleotides not matched to a gene: 13. This CDR3 comprises 17 residues. In DNA, the CDR3 is TGTGCCAGCAGGACCCGGACAGGGGAGTATGGGACAGATACGCAGTATTTT. It codes for CASRTRTGEYGTDTQYF.

This clonotype is medium-sized by share. The chain uses TRBV20-1 and TRBJ2-1; 7 bases fit TRBD2. Germline trimming cut 6 bases from V and 3 bases from J; bases unmatched to any gene: 8. The CDR3 consists of 14 residues. CDR1 is DFQATT, CDR2 SNEGSKA, per germline (reference sequence). The DNA of the CDR3 is TGCAGTGCCCCGGTTCAGCGGGACTACAATGAGCAGTTCTTC. Amino acids: CSAPVQRDYNEQFF.

The rearrangement links TRBV4-1 to TRBJ1-4, with D possibly being TRBD1 (5 bases). Germline V lookup: CDR1 MGHRA, CDR2 YSYEKL. Trimming removed 0 bases from V and 6 bases from J, with 14 bases in between. The CDR3 extends over 16 amino acids. CDR3 nucleotides: TGCGCCAGCAGCCAAGAGTGGGGGTATGGTTATGAAAAACTGTTTTTT. Residues: CASSQEWGYGYEKLFF.

The chain has TRBV18 and TRBJ2-7; 8 positions agree with TRBD1. CDR1 is KGHSH and CDR2 is LQKENI in the germline V gene. There are 15 residues in the CDR3. Trimming removed 4 bases from V and 3 bases from J; junction bases left unmatched: 8. In nucleotides, the CDR3 is TGTGCCAGCTCACTCGGACAGGGCCAGGGCTACGAGCAGTACTTC. Translation: CASSLGQGQGYEQYF.

To note about this clonotype: A read error may explain this, as a much larger clone is one base away. Here the CDR3 reads CASSRRSGSHNSPLHF. The CDR3 nucleotides read TGTGCCAGCAGTCGGAGGTCCGGGAGTCATAATTCACCCCTCCACTTT. The V gene is TRBV28, the J gene TRBJ1-6; D gene unclear. CDR1 is MDHEN, CDR2 SYDVKM, per germline. This CDR3 comprises 16 residues. V lost 5 bases and J 5 bases, leaving 16 bases between the germline ends.

Points on this clonotype: The junction differs from germline at one of its ends, possibly a read error. The chain uses TRBV20-1 and TRBJ1-1, with 8 bases lining up with TRBD1. The germline V gene encodes CDR1 DFQATT and CDR2 SNEGSKA (reference sequence). CDR3 length equals 16 residues. CDR3 DNA: TGCAGTGCTAATGGCCGGGACAGGCGACGATGGCCTGAAGCTTTCTTC. It codes for CSANGRDRRRWPEAFF.

In its sample, this clonotype is medium-sized. The rearrangement uses TRBV29-1 and TRBJ1-4; D perhaps matches TRBD1 (5 bases). The V gene lost 0 bases and the J gene lost 10 bases, with 18 bases spanning the gap. This CDR3 region has 15 residues. Germline CDR1 and CDR2: SQVTM and ANQGSEA. CDR3: CSVEDRRQHEGKLFF. The DNA of the CDR3 is TGCAGCGTTGAAGATCGGAGACAGCATGAAGGAAAACTGTTTTTT.

The chain has TRBV4-1 and TRBJ2-2, with a weak D call TRBD1 (5 bases). Germline loops: CDR1 MGHRA, CDR2 YSYEKL. V lost 3 bases and J 6 bases, leaving 11 bases between the germline ends. The CDR3 runs 14 residues. The CDR3 is CASSHNRISGELFF. The CDR3 region has the DNA TGCGCCAGCAGCCACAACAGGATCTCCGGGGAGCTGTTTTTT.

In the case of this clonotype: The junction differs from germline at one of its ends, possibly a read error. The chain couples TRBV10-3 to TRBJ1-1; D is unclear. The CDR3 sequence is 14 residues long. Germline assignment: CDR1 ENHRY and CDR2 SYGVKD. CDR3 amino acids: CVISESSLNTEAFF. The CDR3 DNA sequence: TGTGTCATCAGTGAGTCCTCGCTGAACACTGAAGCTTTCTTT.

By proportion, this clonotype is medium-sized (0.01 to 0.1%). V usage is TRBV5-1 and J usage is TRBJ2-7; no definite D call. Per germline, CDR1 SGHRS and CDR2 YFSETQ. Trimming cost V 2 bases and J 3 bases, with 9 bases left between them. The CDR3 extends over 13 amino acids. CDR3 sequence: CASSLASFYEQYF. The CDR3 nucleotides read TGCGCCAGCAGCTTAGCCAGCTTCTACGAGCAGTACTTC.

V usage is TRBV6-4 and J usage is TRBJ2-1; D is ambiguous. Trimming stripped 2 bases from V and 6 bases from J, with 11 bases between. The CDR3 consists of 14 residues. Germline V CDR1 and CDR2: MRHNA, SNTAGT. The CDR3 sequence: CASSDGDYANEQFF. The CDR3 nucleotides read TGTGCCAGCAGTGACGGGGATTATGCCAATGAGCAGTTCTTC.